The next 29 T cell receptor beta chains were all read from a single sample in a study of glioma-infiltrating T cells after dendritic cell vaccination. Libraries were prepared by immunoSEQ multiplex PCR; TCRdb keeps only in-frame clonotypes and omits some of them. The data show approximately 67,000 clones, with about 86% seen just once and roughly 7.7% held by the top ten. Sequencing was performed on blood, taken before dendritic cell vaccination. These receptor sequences come from a human donor with glioblastoma.

The genes are TRBV5-6 and TRBJ2-7; D is perhaps TRBD2 (9 bases). The CDR3 is made up of 16 amino acids. Trimming removed 2 bases from V and 6 bases from J, with 21 bases in between. The germline gives CDR1 SGHDT, CDR2 YYEEEE. The DNA of the CDR3 is TGTGCCAGCAGCTTTATCTTCAGCGGGGGGACAGGCGAGCAGTACTTC. Its protein product is CASSFIFSGGTGEQYF.

J is TRBJ2-3 and V is TRBV5-8, with D tentatively TRBD2 (7 bases). The V gene lost 4 bases and the J gene lost 1 base, with 16 bases spanning the gap. The CDR3 is 16 amino acids. The germline gives CDR1 SGHTS, CDR2 YDEGEE. CDR3 loop: CASSPPGGLGTDTQYF. The CDR3 DNA sequence: TGTGCCAGCAGCCCCCCCGGGGGGCTGGGCACAGATACGCAGTATTTT.

This clone has more than one count but fewer than ten. V and J are TRBV29-1 and TRBJ1-2; 8 bases match TRBD1. The CDR3 has 14 residues. V was pared by 2 bases and J by 7 bases, with 9 bases of the junction left unmatched. Germline CDR1 SQVTM, CDR2 ANQGSEA. CDR3 residues: CSVEIGTGLGGYTF. CDR3 coding DNA: TGCAGCGTTGAAATAGGGACAGGCTTGGGTGGCTACACCTTC. The full variable domain, rest sourced from reference TRBV29-1 and TRBJ1-2, is SAVISQKPSRDICQRGTSLTIQCQVDSQVTMMFWYRQQPGQSLTLIATANQGSEATYESGFVIDKFPISRPNLTFSTLTVSNMSPEDSSIYLCSVEIGTGLGGYTFGSGTRLTVV.

V and J are TRBV29-1 and TRBJ1-4; a weak D match, TRBD1 (6 bases). CDR1 is SQVTM and CDR2 is ANQGSEA in the germline V gene. The V and J ends lost 4 bases and 5 bases respectively, with 14 bases between them. The CDR3 is made up of 14 amino acids. The CDR3 nucleotides read TGCAGCGTTGTCTCTCGACAGGAGAATGAAAAACTGTTTTTT. This sequence encodes CSVVSRQENEKLFF.

This clone has more than one count but fewer than ten. V and J are TRBV19 and TRBJ1-5; no clear D gene. Germline lookup yields CDR1 LNHDA and CDR2 SQIVND (reference sequence). This CDR3 contains 13 residues. Trimming took off 3 bases at V and 6 bases at J, with 9 bases between the two ends. This CDR3 is CASSIAPGQPQHF. The CDR3 nucleotides read TGTGCCAGTAGTATCGCCCCGGGTCAGCCCCAGCATTTT.

The chain combines TRBV19 with TRBJ1-5; a weak D match, TRBD1 (5 bases). In germline, CDR1 is LNHDA, CDR2 SQIVND (reference sequence). Deletions cut 2 bases from V and 5 bases from J, with 16 bases between. CDR3 length equals 16 residues. DNA for the CDR3: TGTGCCAGTAGTATAACGGGCAGGGAGGGAGATCAGCCCCAGCATTTT. It specifies CASSITGREGDQPQHF. Full variable domain (missing parts from reference TRBV19 and TRBJ1-5): DGGITQSPKYLFRKEGQNVTLSCEQNLNHDAMYWYRQDPGQGLRLIYYSQIVNDFQKGDIAEGYSVSREKKESFPLTVTSAQKNPTAFYLCASSITGREGDQPQHFGDGTRLSIL.

The J gene is TRBJ2-3, the V gene TRBV30; maybe TRBD2 (6 bases). The germline CDR1 and CDR2 sequences are GTSNPN and SVGIG (reference sequence). The V end lost 2 bases, the J end lost 6 bases, and 15 bases lay between the germline ends. This CDR3 spans 14 amino acids. The CDR3 reads CAWSQGGQGDTQYF. The CDR3 nucleotides are TGTGCCTGGAGTCAAGGAGGGCAAGGGGATACGCAGTATTTT.

The rearrangement joins TRBV7-3 to TRBJ2-1; TRBD2 matches 14 bases. The CDR3 consists of 15 residues. With V trimmed by 4 bases and J by 9 bases, 5 bases remained unmatched. Germline CDR1 and CDR2: SGHTA and FQGTGA. Here the CDR3 DNA reads TGTGCCAGCAGCTCGACTAGCGGGGGGGCAGGTGAGCAGTTCTTC. As protein: CASSSTSGGAGEQFF.

This clone was counted only a few times. V usage is TRBV5-6 and J usage is TRBJ1-1, with a possible D match to TRBD1 (5 bases). V lost 2 bases and J 1 base, leaving 6 bases between the germline ends. CDR1 is SGHDT and CDR2 is YYEEEE in the germline V gene. This CDR3 has 13 residues. The CDR3 protein is CASSFDRNTEAFF. The DNA for the CDR3 is TGTGCCAGCAGCTTTGACAGGAACACTGAAGCTTTCTTT. Full variable domain (remainder filled in from reference TRBV5-6 and TRBJ1-1): DAGVTQSPTHLIKTRGQQVTLRCSPKSGHDTVSWYQQALGQGPQFIFQYYEEEERQRGNFPDRFSGHQFPNYSSELNVNALLLGDSALYLCASSFDRNTEAFFGQGTRLTVV.

The V call is TRBV4-3, the J call TRBJ2-1, with TRBD1 as a possible D gene (6 bases). The CDR3 has 15 residues. The germline gives CDR1 LGHNA, CDR2 YSLEER. Trimming removed 0 bases from V and 8 bases from J, with 14 bases in between. The CDR3 reads CASSQDTGGLDEQFF. In DNA, the CDR3 is TGCGCCAGCAGCCAAGATACTGGGGGCCTCGATGAGCAGTTCTTC.

The chain uses TRBV19 and TRBJ2-7; 9 positions match TRBD2. The CDR3 is 14 residues long. The germline CDR1 and CDR2 sequences are LNHDA and SQIVND (reference sequence). V lost 4 bases, J lost 0 bases, and 1 base stayed unmatched. CDR3 residues: CASSRAGGSYEQYF. CDR3 bases: TGTGCCAGTAGTAGAGCGGGGGGCTCCTACGAGCAGTACTTC.

The chain recombines TRBV5-1 with TRBJ2-5; 7 bases align to TRBD1. The V gene's germline CDR1 is SGHRS and CDR2 YFSETQ. The CDR3 sequence is 14 residues long. V gave up 1 base and J gave up 4 bases; unmatched junction bases: 4. The CDR3 sequence: CASSLKGGAETQYF. CDR3 DNA sequence: TGCGCCAGCAGCTTGAAAGGGGGCGCAGAGACCCAGTACTTC.

The rearrangement links TRBV7-3 to TRBJ2-3; the match to TRBD2 covers 10 bases. V lost 1 base, J lost 0 bases, and 7 bases stayed unmatched. CDR3 length: 18 amino acids. CDR1 and CDR2 (germline): SGHTA, FQGTGA. The CDR3 bases are TGTGCCAGCAGCTTAATGGCTAGCGGGGGACTTAGCACAGATACGCAGTATTTT. This encodes CASSLMASGGLSTDTQYF. Together with reference TRBV7-3 and TRBJ2-3, the CDR3 gives the full variable domain: GAGVSQTPSNKVTEKGKYVELRCDPISGHTALYWYRQSLGQGPEFLIYFQGTGAADDSGLPNDRFFAVRPEGSVSTLKIQRTERGDSAVYLCASSLMASGGLSTDTQYFGPGTRLTVL.

The chain is built from TRBV19 and TRBJ1-2; 8 bases agree with TRBD1. V dropped 3 bases and J dropped 4; count of bases not matched to a gene: 4. Germline V gives CDR1 LNHDA, CDR2 SQIVND (reference sequence). This CDR3 comprises 14 residues. Here the CDR3 reads CASSMTGTGYGYTF. The CDR3 DNA is TGTGCCAGTAGTATGACCGGGACAGGCTATGGCTACACCTTC. Full variable domain (remainder filled in from reference TRBV19 and TRBJ1-2): DGGITQSPKYLFRKEGQNVTLSCEQNLNHDAMYWYRQDPGQGLRLIYYSQIVNDFQKGDIAEGYSVSREKKESFPLTVTSAQKNPTAFYLCASSMTGTGYGYTFGSGTRLTVV.

The chain joins TRBV5-1 to TRBJ2-7; D may be TRBD1 (5 bases). Trimming stripped 0 bases from V and 10 bases from J, with 11 bases between. The germline V gene encodes CDR1 SGHRS and CDR2 YFSETQ. The CDR3 has 12 amino acids. The CDR3 DNA follows: TGCGCCAGCAGCTTGGCTCAGGGTAATCAGTACTTC. Encoded protein: CASSLAQGNQYF.

This chain joins TRBV6-6 and TRBJ2-3; possible D gene TRBD2, 5 bases. Germline assignment: CDR1 MNHNY and CDR2 SVGAGI (reference sequence). CDR3 size: 15 residues. Trimming pared 5 bases from V and 0 bases from J, leaving 12 bases between. In DNA form, the CDR3 reads TGTGCCAGCAGTGAGGGAGTTACTAGCACAGATACGCAGTATTTT. It specifies CASSEGVTSTDTQYF.

The chain's CDR3 is CASSDGQGSEQYF. Written as DNA, the CDR3 is TGTGCCAGCAGTGACGGGCAGGGAAGTGAGCAGTACTTC. The chain couples TRBV25-1 to TRBJ2-7; TRBD1 is a possible D gene (5 bases). CDR1 is MGHDK, CDR2 SYGVNS, per germline. The CDR3 spans 13 residues. V shed 3 bases and J shed 7 bases, with 13 bases lying between them.

This clone has a handful of counts. The chain joins TRBV7-9 to TRBJ1-1; D gene uncertain. The V end was cut by 3 bases, the J end by 0 bases, with 8 bases between. CDR3 length equals 14 residues. Germline CDR1 SEHNR, CDR2 FQNEAQ (reference sequence). CDR3 amino acids: CASSFSTMNTEAFF. As DNA, the CDR3 is TGTGCCAGCAGCTTCTCCACAATGAACACTGAAGCTTTCTTT.

This rearrangement joins TRBV7-2 to TRBJ2-5; possible D gene TRBD1, 5 bases. CDR1 SGHTA and CDR2 FQGNSA come from the germline V gene. Trimming shortened V by 2 bases and J by 7 bases, and 5 bases separated the two germline ends. The CDR3 totals 11 residues. The CDR3 reads CASSLTGTQYF. The CDR3 nucleotides are TGTGCCAGCAGCTTAACAGGGACCCAGTACTTC. Full variable domain (outside the CDR3, taken from reference TRBV7-2 and TRBJ2-5): GAGVSQSPSNKVTEKGKDVELRCDPISGHTALYWYRQSLGQGLEFLIYFQGNSAPDKSGLPSDRFSAERTGGSVSTLTIQRTQQEDSAVYLCASSLTGTQYFGPGTRLLVL.

The CDR3 nucleotides read TGTGCCACGCAACGGGAGGGCAACTATGGCTACACCTTC. As protein: CATQREGNYGYTF. V and J are TRBV2 and TRBJ1-2; D uncertain. V was clipped by 10 bases and J by 2 bases, with 14 bases between them. CDR1 and CDR2 (germline): SNHLY, FYNNEI. CDR3 length: 13 amino acids.

This clone was observed a single time. The CDR3 DNA is TGTGCCAGCAGCTTGCCACTCCGGGACAGGGAAGACGAGGGGGAGCTGTTTTTT. This gives the protein CASSLPLRDREDEGELFF. The chain uses TRBV5-6 and TRBJ2-2; TRBD1 aligns across 9 bases. CDR3 length: 18 amino acids. Per the germline V gene, CDR1 is SGHDT and CDR2 is YYEEEE. Trimming removed 1 base from V and 8 bases from J; junction bases left unmatched: 15.

This chain uses TRBV5-8 with TRBJ2-7, with a tentative D call TRBD1 (6 bases). The V gene's germline CDR1 is SGHTS and CDR2 YDEGEE. The CDR3 covers 13 residues. With 5 bases removed from V and 5 bases from J, the gap between germline ends came to 14 bases. Here the CDR3 DNA reads TGTGCCAGCAGGAAACTACAGGGCAACGAGCAGTACTTC. Translated, it gives CASRKLQGNEQYF.

The chain uses TRBV9 and TRBJ1-6; 11 bases are a match to TRBD1. CDR1 and CDR2 (germline): SGDLS, YYNGEE. The length of the CDR3 is 17 residues. V shed 0 bases, J shed 7 bases, and the junction held 6 bases outside the gene matches. The CDR3 loop reads CASSVGTGQGENSPLHF. Written as DNA, the CDR3 is TGTGCCAGCAGCGTAGGTACGGGACAGGGGGAGAATTCACCCCTCCACTTT.

This clone showed up just a few times. The J gene is TRBJ1-3, the V gene TRBV10-3; D is ambiguous. Germline CDR1 reads ENHRY; CDR2 reads SYGVKD. V was trimmed by 6 bases and J by 3 bases, leaving 9 bases between them. The CDR3 has 13 amino acids. CDR3 nucleotide sequence: TGTGCCATCAGGGTTCCACTTGGAAACACCATATATTTT. Translated: CAIRVPLGNTIYF.

The chain employs TRBV2 and TRBJ2-3, with 8 bases that match TRBD1. The ends lost 6 bases at V and 1 base at J; junction bases unmatched: 9. Germline CDR1 reads SNHLY; CDR2 reads FYNNEI. The length of the CDR3 is 16 residues. The CDR3 DNA follows: TGTGCCAGCAGGAAGGACAGGGAACGGGGCACAGATACGCAGTATTTT. Protein sequence: CASRKDRERGTDTQYF.

This rearrangement joins TRBV5-4 to TRBJ2-5; a weak D match, TRBD2 (6 bases). The CDR3 covers 13 residues. In germline, CDR1 is SGHNT, CDR2 YYREEE (reference sequence). Trimming cost V 9 bases and J 1 base, with 13 bases left between them. The DNA for the CDR3 is TGTGCCATCCGACTAGAGACCCAAGAGACCCAGTACTTC. Its translation is CAIRLETQETQYF.

This chain connects TRBV4-2 to TRBJ1-2; D might be TRBD1 (6 bases). Trimming pared 1 base from V and 1 base from J, leaving 16 bases between. Looked up from germline, CDR1 is LGHNA and CDR2 is YNFKEQ. The CDR3 is 17 amino acids. In nucleotides, the CDR3 is TGTGCCAGCAGCCAAGTCTGGACAGAAAGTAATAACTATGGCTACACCTTC. Amino acids: CASSQVWTESNNYGYTF.

The chain uses TRBV9 and TRBJ2-7; a possible D gene is TRBD2 (6 bases). The V gene's germline CDR1 is SGDLS and CDR2 YYNGEE. This CDR3 is built from 16 residues. The germline V and J ends were trimmed by 0 bases and 3 bases, with 16 bases remaining between them. The CDR3 nucleotides are TGTGCCAGCAGCGTAGGGGCCGGGGGACCAATCTACGAGCAGTACTTC. Its translation is CASSVGAGGPIYEQYF.

The V call is TRBV5-1, the J call TRBJ1-2, with D unresolved. Trimming took off 0 bases at V and 8 bases at J, with 11 bases between the two ends. Germline V gives CDR1 SGHRS, CDR2 YFSETQ. This CDR3 has 13 residues. The CDR3 reads CASSLDPTSGYTF. CDR3 nucleotides: TGCGCCAGCAGCTTGGACCCCACATCGGGCTACACCTTC. The variable domain in full, completed from reference TRBV5-1 and TRBJ1-2, reads KAGVTQTPRYLIKTRGQQVTLSCSPISGHRSVSWYQQTPGQGLQFLFEYFSETQRNKGNFPGRFSGRQFSNSRSEMNVSTLELGDSALYLCASSLDPTSGYTFGSGTRLTVV.